Sequencing of this T cell receptor beta chain was carried out in a study of T cell responses to AZD1222 COVID-19 vaccine. Produced via immunoSEQ multiplex PCR; TCRdb's table is partial and in-frame only. The sample holds about 100,000 clones, 70% to 90% seen once. After removal of 3 bases from V and 3 bases from J, the junction contained 4 bases not matched to a gene. CDR3 size: 14 residues. Germline-derived CDR1 and CDR2 are SGHRS and YFSETQ. Sequenced here: peripheral blood, sampled on day 0 of MenACWY control vaccination. This TCR was recovered from an adult in good health. This chain joins TRBV5-1 and TRBJ2-7; 9 positions match TRBD1. The CDR3 here is CASSYGTGYYEQYF. In DNA, the CDR3 is TGCGCCAGCAGCTACGGGACAGGGTACTACGAGCAGTACTTC.